The 23 T cell receptor beta chains below all came from one sample that was sequenced in a study of T-cell reconstitution after alpha-beta-depleted transplantation in children. Unique molecular identifiers were incorporated when the TCRbeta library was constructed. MiXCR was run by TCRdb on the PCR reads, yielding one entry per CDR3 protein. The sample yields around 600,000 distinct CDR3 sequences, 10% to 13% seen once. The sequenced sample was PBMCs from the stem cell graft donor, obtained from the stem cell graft. Receptors were obtained from a human donor who donated a stem cell graft to a child with acute myeloid leukemia.

This clonotype was detected a few times. In nucleotides, the CDR3 is TGTGCCAGCAGCTTTATTCTCGGTGAGGAGCAGTACTTC. It yields the protein CASSFILGEEQYF. V is TRBV7-9 and J is TRBJ2-7; D is ambiguous. The V gene's germline CDR1 is SEHNR and CDR2 FQNEAQ (reference sequence). V was trimmed by 3 bases and J by 7 bases, leaving 13 bases between them. The CDR3 consists of 13 residues.

The V and J genes are TRBV5-1 and TRBJ2-3, with 14 bases aligning to TRBD2. V trimming: 4 bases; J trimming: 8 bases; junction bases outside the gene matches: 9. CDR1 and CDR2 from the germline V gene are SGHRS and YFSETQ. The CDR3 runs 16 residues. The CDR3 loop is CASSPTSGRESVTQYF. CDR3 coding DNA: TGCGCCAGCAGCCCGACTAGCGGGAGGGAATCTGTTACGCAGTATTTT.

This clonotype was observed at least ten times. J is TRBJ2-7 and V is TRBV9, with 9 bases lining up with TRBD2. With V trimmed by 3 bases and J by 2 bases, 6 bases remained unmatched. Per the germline V gene, CDR1 is SGDLS and CDR2 is YYNGEE. This CDR3 is built from 15 residues. CDR3 in DNA: TGTGCCAGCAGCGCCCAGACTAGCGGTCCCTACGAGCAGTACTTC. It translates to CASSAQTSGPYEQYF.

This clonotype was detected many times. The chain carries TRBV24-1 and TRBJ2-7, with D perhaps assigned TRBD1 or TRBD2 (5 bases each). Trimming took off 3 bases at V and 2 bases at J, with 10 bases between the two ends. CDR3 length equals 14 residues. Per the germline V gene, CDR1 is KGHDR and CDR2 is SFDVKD. CDR3 region: CATSDPGRTYEQYF. The CDR3 DNA sequence: TGTGCCACCAGTGATCCGGGACGGACCTACGAGCAGTACTTC.

This clonotype was picked up a small number of times. This chain joins TRBV15 and TRBJ2-4; D is unresolved. CDR3 length: 16 amino acids. Per germline, CDR1 LNHNV and CDR2 YYDKDF (reference sequence). The V end lost 4 bases, the J end lost 6 bases, and 19 bases lay between the germline ends. In DNA form, the CDR3 reads TGTGCCACCAGCAAACCGGACCCTAACGTCGGAAACATTCAGTACTTC. This translates into CATSKPDPNVGNIQYF.

This clonotype was observed at least ten times. The chain links TRBV7-3 to TRBJ2-2, with 13 bases aligning to TRBD2. The CDR3 extends over 18 amino acids. The germline V gene encodes CDR1 SGHTA and CDR2 FQGTGA. V trimming: 6 bases; J trimming: 5 bases; junction bases outside the gene matches: 12. For the CDR3, the DNA is TGTGCCAGCAGTACCTCCGGGACTAGCGGGAAAGAGACCGGGGAGCTGTTTTTT. Translation gives CASSTSGTSGKETGELFF.

This clonotype was counted between two and nine times. This chain uses TRBV6-4 with TRBJ2-2; TRBD1 or TRBD2 may be the D gene (5 bases each). This CDR3 comprises 13 residues. V was pared by 6 bases and J by 5 bases, with 10 bases between. Looked up from germline, CDR1 is MRHNA and CDR2 is SNTAGT. The CDR3 bases are TGTGCCAGCAGCAGGGAGCAAACCGGGGAGCTGTTTTTT. Amino acid sequence: CASSREQTGELFF.

The chain employs TRBV27 and TRBJ2-1; D remains ambiguous. The ends were cut back, 1 base at V and 10 bases at J, with 20 bases in the middle. CDR3 length equals 16 residues. Germline V gene sequence: CDR1 MNHEY, CDR2 SMNVEV (reference sequence). The CDR3 bases are TGTGCCAGCAGTTTATTTTACAGAAATTCTCGTGGGGAGCAGTTCTTC. It specifies CASSLFYRNSRGEQFF.

This clonotype was counted ten times or more. At one of its ends the junction is not consistent with the germline gene, which may arise from a read error. CDR3 bases: TGTGCTAGCAGGGAGGCTTTGGAGCAGTACTTC. It specifies CASREALEQYF. V gene TRBV25-1 combines with J gene TRBJ2-7; possible D gene TRBD2, 6 bases. CDR1 is MGHDK and CDR2 is SYGVNS in the germline V gene. The CDR3 has 11 residues.

The rearrangement joins TRBV4-2 to TRBJ2-5, with 8 nucleotides matching TRBD2. V gave up 0 bases and J gave up 5 bases; unmatched junction bases: 8. The germline V gene encodes CDR1 LGHNA and CDR2 YNFKEQ. There are 16 residues in the CDR3. CDR3: CASSQDGGGPGETQYF. CDR3 DNA: TGTGCCAGCAGCCAAGACGGGGGGGGACCCGGGGAGACCCAGTACTTC.

This clonotype has ten or more counts. J is TRBJ2-1 and V is TRBV7-3, with 7 bases matching TRBD1. CDR1 and CDR2 (germline): SGHTA, FQGTGA. V was clipped by 4 bases and J by 8 bases; unmatched bases: 8. The CDR3 extends over 14 amino acids. CDR3 protein: CASSSTGLIDEQFF. DNA of the CDR3: TGTGCCAGCAGCTCGACAGGGTTGATCGATGAGCAGTTCTTC. Combining the CDR3 with reference TRBV7-3 and TRBJ2-1 gives the whole variable domain GAGVSQTPSNKVTEKGKYVELRCDPISGHTALYWYRQSLGQGPEFLIYFQGTGAADDSGLPNDRFFAVRPEGSVSTLKIQRTERGDSAVYLCASSSTGLIDEQFFGPGTRLTVL.

This clonotype was seen only a few times. The CDR3 reads CARSRGQKSGELFF. CDR3 coding DNA: TGTGCCAGGTCTCGGGGACAGAAGTCCGGGGAGCTGTTTTTT. The rearrangement uses TRBV2 and TRBJ2-2; 7 bases are shared with TRBD1. Losses at the gene ends were 9 bases for V and 6 bases for J; bases not matched to a gene: 10. Looked up from germline, CDR1 is SNHLY and CDR2 is FYNNEI. This CDR3 has 14 amino acids.

This clonotype was counted only a few times. In DNA, the CDR3 is TGTGCCAGCAGCTTAGCGGACAGCCAAATCTCTGGAAACACCATATATTTT. Its protein product is CASSLADSQISGNTIYF. The rearrangement links TRBV7-6 to TRBJ1-3, with a weak D call TRBD1 (6 bases). V lost 0 bases, J lost 0 bases, and 12 bases lay in between. CDR3 length: 17 amino acids. CDR1 is SGHVS and CDR2 is FNYEAQ in the germline V gene.

This clonotype was counted only a few times. CDR3 region: CSATDRATINQPQHF. The CDR3 coding sequence is TGCAGTGCAACGGACAGGGCGACTATCAATCAGCCCCAGCATTTT. The rearrangement links TRBV20-1 to TRBJ1-5, with 8 bases aligning to TRBD1. After removal of 6 bases from V and 3 bases from J, the junction contained 10 bases not matched to a gene. The CDR3 length is 15 residues. Germline CDR1 DFQATT, CDR2 SNEGSKA (reference sequence).

V gene TRBV4-3 combines with J gene TRBJ1-1; 8 bases are a match to TRBD1. The CDR3 extends over 15 amino acids. The V gene's germline CDR1 is LGHNA and CDR2 YSLEER. J was trimmed by 7 bases and V by 2 bases; bases with no gene match: 9. DNA of the CDR3: TGCGCCAGCAGCCAACCATCAGGGGGGACAGGTGAAGCTTTCTTT. It translates to CASSQPSGGTGEAFF.

The V call is TRBV5-4, the J call TRBJ2-1; D is possibly TRBD2 (6 bases). The CDR3 covers 16 residues. The germline V gene encodes CDR1 SGHNT and CDR2 YYREEE (reference sequence). V lost 1 base, J lost 4 bases, and 15 bases lay in between. The CDR3 spells CASSLPPMGTYNEQFF. DNA of the CDR3: TGTGCCAGCAGCTTGCCTCCGATGGGGACTTACAATGAGCAGTTCTTC.

J is TRBJ2-5 and V is TRBV12-3 or TRBV12-4; 10 nucleotides agree with TRBD2. Trimming removed 5 bases from V and 1 base from J; junction bases left unmatched: 7. The CDR3 extends over 16 amino acids. The chain's CDR3 is CASSLGTSAIQETQYF. The CDR3 nucleotides are TGTGCCAGCAGTCTCGGGACTAGCGCGATCCAAGAGACCCAGTACTTC.

V and J are TRBV6-1 and TRBJ2-2; D gene uncertain. This CDR3 contains 11 residues. CDR1 is MNHNS, CDR2 SASEGT, per germline. V was pared by 10 bases and J by 4 bases, with 7 bases between. In nucleotides, the CDR3 is TGTGCCACCTTCTTCACCGGGGAGCTGTTTTTT. This sequence encodes CATFFTGELFF.

J is TRBJ1-6 and V is TRBV5-8, with 10 nucleotides matching TRBD1. The CDR3 has 16 residues. Germline CDR1 reads SGHTS; CDR2 reads YDEGEE. V gave up 1 base and J gave up 6 bases; unmatched junction bases: 4. CDR3 protein: CASSLRGQGINSPLHF. Written as DNA, the CDR3 is TGTGCCAGCAGCTTGAGGGGACAGGGGATTAATTCACCCCTCCACTTT.

This clonotype occurred a few times. The V and J genes are TRBV11-2 and TRBJ2-2; D call uncertain. This CDR3 contains 14 residues. CDR1 and CDR2 (germline): SGHAT, FQNNGV. V lost 5 bases and J lost 8, with 15 bases in between. CDR3 sequence: CASSRLESLGELFF. Written as DNA, the CDR3 is TGTGCCAGCAGCCGGCTCGAGAGTTTGGGGGAGCTGTTTTTT.

The rearrangement joins TRBV3-1 to TRBJ2-2, with D possibly TRBD2 on 6 matching bases. Trimming pared 5 bases from V and 7 bases from J, leaving 14 bases between. CDR1 and CDR2 from the germline V gene are LGHDT and YNNKEL (reference sequence). CDR3 size: 14 residues. The CDR3 here is CASSLTSTNGELFF. The CDR3 region has the DNA TGTGCCAGCAGCTTGACTAGTACCAACGGGGAGCTGTTTTTT. Combining the CDR3 with reference TRBV3-1 and TRBJ2-2 gives the whole variable domain DTAVSQTPKYLVTQMGNDKSIKCEQNLGHDTMYWYKQDSKKFLKIMFSYNNKELIINETVPNRFSPKSPDKAHLNLHINSLELGDSAVYFCASSLTSTNGELFFGEGSRLTVL.

At least ten counts were recorded for this clonotype. V usage is TRBV28 and J usage is TRBJ2-7; 10 positions agree with TRBD2. V lost 6 bases and J lost 3; bases outside the gene matches: 8. The CDR3 runs 15 residues. The germline CDR1 and CDR2 sequences are MDHEN and SYDVKM. This chain's CDR3 is CASSHPLAGVYEQYF. The CDR3 DNA follows: TGTGCCAGCAGCCATCCTCTAGCGGGAGTCTACGAGCAGTACTTC.

The chain uses TRBV5-5 and TRBJ2-4, with 16 bases matching TRBD2. CDR1 and CDR2 (germline): SGHKS, YYEKEE (reference sequence). The CDR3 is 17 amino acids. V lost 5 bases, J lost 6 bases, and 8 bases stayed unmatched. CDR3 sequence (DNA): TGTGCCAGCAGGCCGCCGGGACTAGCGGGAGGGGCAAACATTCAGTACTTC. This codes for CASRPPGLAGGANIQYF.